The 9 T cell receptor beta chains in this list originate from one sample, sequenced in a study of monozygotic twins with inflammatory bowel disease. TCRdb reprocessed the 5' RACE reads, keeping one entry per CDR3 protein, no DNA. Its listing shows some 170,000 distinct CDR3 sequences. Specimen: blood. The receptors here all came from a human donor with ulcerative colitis or Crohn's disease, or a healthy co-twin of an affected twin (not recorded which).

The chain carries TRBV6-5 and TRBJ2-1; TCRdb's D call of TRBD2 is untestable without DNA. CDR3 size: 14 residues. Germline values: CDR1 MNHEY, CDR2 SVGAGI. CDR3 loop: CASSYSAGGGEQFF.

The V call is TRBV2, the J call TRBJ2-7; TCRdb's assignment of TRBD2 cannot be checked, as there is no DNA. Germline V gene lookup returns CDR1 SNHLY and CDR2 FYNNEI. This CDR3 has 15 amino acids. The CDR3: CASSEGNSGTYEQYF.

The CDR3 loop reads CASSLAGQLIYGYTF. V usage is TRBV5-6 and J usage is TRBJ1-2; the TCRdb call, TRBD1, lacks DNA for checking. Germline loops: CDR1 SGHDT, CDR2 YYEEEE. This CDR3 is built from 15 residues.

The rearrangement uses TRBV20-1 and TRBJ1-4. Germline loops: CDR1 DFQATT, CDR2 SNEGSKA (reference sequence). The CDR3 loop spans 17 amino acids. This CDR3 is CSARLLGDTSTNEKLFF.

The chain links TRBV7-2 to TRBJ2-3; TCRdb's D gene call, TRBD1, goes unchecked for lack of DNA. The CDR3 loop spans 13 amino acids. Germline-derived CDR1 and CDR2 are SGHTA and FQGNSA. The CDR3 region is CASSTTGVFTQYF.

The chain links TRBV7-3 to TRBJ2-2; TCRdb returns TRBD1, unconfirmable since there is no DNA. The germline CDR1 and CDR2 sequences are SGHTA and FQGTGA. The CDR3 is made up of 16 amino acids. The CDR3 loop is CASSTGRQGATGELFF.

V is TRBV20-1 and J is TRBJ2-7. Germline lookup yields CDR1 DFQATT and CDR2 SNEGSKA (reference sequence). This CDR3 is built from 16 residues. The CDR3 sequence is CSARGNIKQGPYEQYF.

The chain links TRBV7-2 to TRBJ2-7; TCRdb gives TRBD2 as the D gene, but with no DNA this cannot be confirmed. CDR1 SGHTA and CDR2 FQGNSA come from the germline V gene. The CDR3 spans 17 residues. CDR3 region: CASSPTSGGASPYEQYF.

The rearrangement uses TRBV12-3 or TRBV12-4 and TRBJ1-5; TCRdb reports TRBD1, a call that lacks DNA to check it against. CDR3 size: 19 residues. The CDR3: CASSLAWGPLRHSNQPQHF.